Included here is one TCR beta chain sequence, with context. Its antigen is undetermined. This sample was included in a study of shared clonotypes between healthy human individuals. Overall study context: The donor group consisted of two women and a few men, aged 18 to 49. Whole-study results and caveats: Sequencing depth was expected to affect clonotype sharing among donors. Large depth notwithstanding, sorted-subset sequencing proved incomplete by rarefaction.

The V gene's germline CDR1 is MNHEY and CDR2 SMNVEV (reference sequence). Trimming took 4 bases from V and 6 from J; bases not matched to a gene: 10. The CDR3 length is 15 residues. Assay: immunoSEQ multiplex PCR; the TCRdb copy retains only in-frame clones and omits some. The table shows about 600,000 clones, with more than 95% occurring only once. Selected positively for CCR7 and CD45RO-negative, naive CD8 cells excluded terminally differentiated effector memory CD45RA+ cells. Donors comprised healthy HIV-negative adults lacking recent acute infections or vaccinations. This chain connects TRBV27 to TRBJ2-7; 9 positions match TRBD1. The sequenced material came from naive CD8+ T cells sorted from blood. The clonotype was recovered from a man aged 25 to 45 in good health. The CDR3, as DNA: TGTGCCAGCAGTTCCCCCGGGACAGGGCTTGGCGAGCAGTACTTC. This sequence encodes CASSSPGTGLGEQYF.